In its sample, the clone carrying this T cell receptor (beta chain) was seen many times. Its antigen remains unknown. This sample is part of a study of T cell repertoires in cytomegalovirus infection. Looking at the study overall: Indications of both CMV infection and matching HLA type were provided by public TCR beta signatures.

Notes on the study in general: Cumulated frequencies of public TCR beta families served to identify carriers of CMV plus the relevant HLA. HLA-C-restricted, CMV-specific TCR beta clonotypes were dominant ex vivo.

TCRdb called the reads again in MiXCR, with one record for every CDR3 protein. The data hold under 350,000 distinct CDR3 sequences, with roughly 9.3% observed a single time. The CDR3 length is 14 residues. J was trimmed by 2 bases and V by 4 bases; bases with no gene match: 3. Per germline, CDR1 SQVTM and CDR2 ANQGSEA. V usage is TRBV29-1 and J usage is TRBJ2-2; 8 bases map to TRBD2. The source is a human donor in good health (CMV status not recorded). Some clones in this sample may be carry-over from other donors' samples. Material: PBMCs. The CDR3 region is CSVGSGENTGELFF. The DNA for the CDR3 is TGCAGCGTTGGTAGCGGGGAAAACACCGGGGAGCTGTTTTTT.